The TCR beta chain described here comes from a study of beta chain features in type 1 diabetes. General observations from the study: Because the template was cDNA, high-expressing cells might be over-represented. Insertions at VDJ junctions were less frequent in type 1 diabetes patients. These patients also deleted more nucleotides at the same junctions. Among patients with Type 1 diabetes, TCRB CDR3s were moderately but significantly shorter in every one of the four CD4+ subsets.

Sequenced material consisted of expressed TCRB transcripts (all of the isolated RNA was reverse transcribed). The method was immunoSEQ multiplex PCR; TCRdb's version includes in-frame clones alone and lacks a portion of them. Altogether over 200,000 clones are present, roughly 10% being singletons, with the ten largest covering more than 0.015%. As for this clone: Antigen: not known.

The CDR3 is 15 amino acids. Trimming shortened V by 2 bases and J by 9 bases, and 17 bases separated the two germline ends. Germline loops: CDR1 SGHTA, CDR2 FQGNSA. The sequence derives from a man younger than 45 with type 1 diabetes. Sequenced: naive CD4+ T cells from blood. The rearrangement uses TRBV7-2 and TRBJ1-5; D ambiguous. The DNA for the CDR3 is TGTGCCAGCAGCTTAAGAGTCCCGTCTGGTTCGCCCCAGCATTTT. It codes for CASSLRVPSGSPQHF. The whole variable domain, filled in from reference TRBV7-2 and TRBJ1-5, reads GAGVSQSPSNKVTEKGKDVELRCDPISGHTALYWYRQSLGQGLEFLIYFQGNSAPDKSGLPSDRFSAERTGGSVSTLTIQRTQQEDSAVYLCASSLRVPSGSPQHFGDGTRLSIL.